Included here is one T cell receptor beta chain sequence, with context. Its antigen is not known. The data were obtained in a study of OX40 agonist ivuxolimab in advanced cancers. Study as a whole: Administration of intravenous ivuxolimab to patients occurred every 2 weeks at 0.01 to 10 mg/kg. Those enrolled were 82.7% male, with a mean age of roughly 60 years and ages from about 20 to 79. The study, taken as a whole, reports: Partial responders dosed at 0.1-3.0 mg/kg displayed clonal expansion ranking among the lowest.

Germline V CDR1 and CDR2: SNHLY, FYNNEI. The CDR3 is 12 residues long. Between the trimmed V and J ends, which lost 7 bases and 7 bases, there was a span of 11 bases. The repertoire was sequenced with immunoSEQ multiplex PCR; TCRdb's copy has only in-frame clones and lacks some. Of about 83,000 clones in the sample, roughly nine tenths were seen once. This sequence originates from an adult with an advanced solid tumor such as melanoma, head and neck, liver or kidney cancer. Here the sequenced sample was CD4+ or CD8+ T cells sorted from blood, taken in a trial of the OX40 agonist ivuxolimab. The V and J genes are TRBV2 and TRBJ2-1, with unresolved D. The CDR3 region is CASNPPRNEQFF. The CDR3 region has the DNA TGTGCCAGCAACCCACCGAGGAATGAGCAGTTCTTC. The full variable domain, in which reference TRBV2 and TRBJ2-1 provide the parts outside the CDR3, is EPEVTQTPSHQVTQMGQEVILRCVPISNHLYFYWYRQILGQKVEFLVSFYNNEISEKSEIFDDQFSVERPDGSNFTLKIRSTKLEDSAMYFCASNPPRNEQFFGPGTRLTVL.